The rows below give T cell receptor beta chains drawn from one sample of a study of response to subunit inactivated influenza vaccine. TCRdb redid the calling of the RT-PCR reads with MiXCR, one entry per CDR3 protein. The sample shows some 500,000 distinct CDR3 sequences, more than 15% of them seen only once. This specimen was CD4+ T cells sorted from PBMCs, taken less than 25 months after vaccination. The receptors originated from a man aged 50 to 69 who received an inactivated influenza vaccine. CDR3s include the opening cysteine and the closing phenylalanine or tryptophan. The D gene is left open where the match is weak. Part of the rows lack a size; the others show once, few, many or a class for expanded clones.

V	size	J	D	DNA	CDR3
TRBV20-1	.	TRBJ2-1	TRBD2	TGCAGTGCTAATCTGGCTAGCGGCCCGAATGAGCAGTTCTTC	CSANLASGPNEQFF
TRBV11-2	once	TRBJ2-5	TRBD2	TGTGCCAGCAGCTTCAACCCGGGAGGAGAAGAGACCCAGTACTTC	CASSFNPGGEETQYF
TRBV5-4	.	TRBJ1-4	.	TGTGCCAGCAGCTCTGGGTCGGGGCAGGATGAAAAACTGTTTTTT	CASSSGSGQDEKLFF
TRBV7-9	many	TRBJ2-3	TRBD2	TGTGCCAGCAGCCGCCTGGGAGGGGCCACAGATACGCAGTATTTT	CASSRLGGATDTQYF
TRBV7-2	many	TRBJ2-2	.	TGTGCCAGCAGCTTAGGGGACCGTCGGACCGGGGAGCTGTTTTTT	CASSLGDRRTGELFF
TRBV29-1	.	TRBJ2-3	TRBD1	TGCAGCGGCGTAGACAGGGTATCCGGCGCGCAGTATTTT	CSGVDRVSGAQYF
TRBV6-4	.	TRBJ2-7	.	TGTGCCAGCCGAGCCGCGGCGGGCCCTTCCTACGAGCAGTACTTC	CASRAAAGPSYEQYF
TRBV7-4	many	TRBJ1-2	TRBD1	TGTGCCAGCAGCACCCAGACGGGACAGCGTAACTATGGCTACACCTTC	CASSTQTGQRNYGYTF
TRBV10-3	many	TRBJ2-3	TRBD2	TGTGCCATCAGGGCTAGCGGGGGTGTAGCAGATACGCAGTATTTT	CAIRASGGVADTQYF
TRBV11-2	many	TRBJ2-1	.	TGTGCCAGCAGCCCCCTCAAGCGGACCAACAATGAGCAGTTCTTC	CASSPLKRTNNEQFF
TRBV11-2	.	TRBJ1-2	TRBD1	TGTGCCAGCAGCTGGGGCCGGACAGGTCTGAGTTCCTTC	CASSWGRTGLSSF
TRBV7-2	.	TRBJ2-7	TRBD2	TGTGCCAGCAGCCCCGGCGGGGGGGTGTGGTACGAGCAGTACTTC	CASSPGGGVWYEQYF
TRBV3-1	.	TRBJ2-5	.	TGTGCCAGCAGCCACCGGGTAGAGACCCAGTACTTC	CASSHRVETQYF
TRBV15	.	TRBJ2-2	TRBD2	TGTGCCACCAGCAGAGGGGGACTAGCGGGAGGTCAGAGACCCGGGGAGCTGTTTTTT	CATSRGGLAGGQRPGELFF
TRBV20-1	few	TRBJ1-2	.	TGCAGTGCAAACGGGGGATATGGCTACACCTTC	CSANGGYGYTF
TRBV29-1	.	TRBJ2-3	TRBD1	TGCAGCGCGGGACAGGGGGCCGGCACAGATACGCAGTATTTT	CSAGQGAGTDTQYF
TRBV6-6	many	TRBJ2-3	.	TGTGCCAGCAGTTACCGTTACTGGGATACGCAGTATTTT	CASSYRYWDTQYF
TRBV29-1	.	TRBJ2-1	.	TGCAGCGTTGAGGTCCGCTCCTTGAGATACAATGAGCAGTTCTTC	CSVEVRSLRYNEQFF
TRBV3-1	many	TRBJ2-1	.	TGTGCCAGCAGCCGGGAGCTGATCAGCTCCTACAATGAGCAGTTCTTC	CASSRELISSYNEQFF
TRBV4-2	many	TRBJ1-3	TRBD1	TGTGCCAGCAGCCAGTCGACAGGGAGGGCTGGAAACACCATATATTTT	CASSQSTGRAGNTIYF
TRBV5-1	.	TRBJ1-4	.	TGCGCCAGCAGCTTAGAGGGGCAGCAAAATGAAAAACTGTTTTTT	CASSLEGQQNEKLFF
TRBV20-1	.	TRBJ2-1	TRBD2	TGCAGTGCTAGAGTGGTGACTAGCGGGAGAACTAATGAGCAGTTCTTC	CSARVVTSGRTNEQFF
TRBV7-9	many	TRBJ1-2	.	TGTGCCAGCAGCCCGACCAGGGAACGCGGCTACACCTTC	CASSPTRERGYTF
TRBV12-3/TRBV12-4	.	TRBJ2-3	.	TGTGCCAGCAGTTTCCCGGGGTACGGGGACACAGATACGCAGTATTTT	CASSFPGYGDTDTQYF
TRBV11-2	many	TRBJ2-1	.	TGTGCCAGCAGCTTAGATCGGCGCGGAGGGGGATTCTTC	CASSLDRRGGGFF
TRBV5-1	.	TRBJ2-7	TRBD2	TGCGCCAGCAGCCTCTTGGCTAGCGGGCGCGAGCAGTACTTC	CASSLLASGREQYF
TRBV5-1	.	TRBJ2-7	TRBD1	TGCGCCAGCAGCCAGAAGATGACAGGGGCCTCCTACGAGCAGTACTTC	CASSQKMTGASYEQYF
TRBV4-1	few	TRBJ2-7	TRBD2	TGCGCCAGCAGCCAGGTACCCGGCAGCGGGAGCGAGCAGTACTTC	CASSQVPGSGSEQYF
TRBV9	few	TRBJ1-6	.	TGTGCCAGCAGCGTATTGGGGAATTCACCCCTCCACTTT	CASSVLGNSPLHF
TRBV20-1	.	TRBJ2-5	.	TGCAGTGCTAGAGACGTAGCGGCCCAAGAGACCCAGTACTTC	CSARDVAAQETQYF
TRBV5-6	few	TRBJ1-3	TRBD1	TGTGCCAGCAGCCGAGGGACAGCTGGAAACACCATATATTTT	CASSRGTAGNTIYF
TRBV4-2	many	TRBJ2-1	.	TGTGCCAGCAGCCAACGGCAGCCAAACAATGAGCAGTTCTTC	CASSQRQPNNEQFF
TRBV7-8	.	TRBJ1-1	TRBD1	TGTGCCAGCAGCTTAGGCCGACAGGGTGGGAACACTGAAGCTTTCTTT	CASSLGRQGGNTEAFF
TRBV7-2	.	TRBJ2-3	.	TGTGCCAGCAGCCCCTACCGGACTCTGGGAGATACGCAGTATTTT	CASSPYRTLGDTQYF
TRBV6-2/TRBV6-3	.	TRBJ2-7	TRBD2	TGTGCCAGCAGTTACTCGATGGGACTAGCGGGAGAGGACGAGCAGTACTTC	CASSYSMGLAGEDEQYF
TRBV29-1	few	TRBJ1-2	TRBD1	TGCAGCGTTGGGACAGGGATATTTAACTATGGCTACACCTTC	CSVGTGIFNYGYTF
TRBV5-1	many	TRBJ2-1	.	TGCGCCAGCAGATTGGATGGGGGATACAATGAGCAGTTCTTC	CASRLDGGYNEQFF
TRBV11-2	few	TRBJ2-1	.	TGTGCCAGCAGCGCCGGTTCCTGGGGCGCGAATGAGCAGTTCTTC	CASSAGSWGANEQFF
TRBV5-6	.	TRBJ1-6	.	TGTGCCAGCAGCGAGGCCCCCAGGGGCAATTCACCCCTCCACTTT	CASSEAPRGNSPLHF
TRBV5-1	many	TRBJ2-3	.	TGCGCCAGCAGCTTGGTTGACCGCACAGATACGCAGTATTTT	CASSLVDRTDTQYF
TRBV28	many	TRBJ2-2	TRBD2	TGTGCCAGCAGTAAAGGACTAGCGGGGCAAACGAACACCGGGGAGCTGTTTTTT	CASSKGLAGQTNTGELFF
TRBV18	.	TRBJ2-3	.	TGTGCCAGCTCAGACACGGCTACTAGCACAGATACGCAGTATTTT	CASSDTATSTDTQYF
TRBV29-1	many	TRBJ2-5	TRBD1	TGCAGCGTTGTGGAGAAGAGGACAGGGCAGGGACAAGAGACCCAGTACTTC	CSVVEKRTGQGQETQYF
TRBV7-2	.	TRBJ2-5	TRBD2	TGTGCCAGCAGCTTAGGCCGGACTAGCGGACAAGAGACCCAGTACTTC	CASSLGRTSGQETQYF
TRBV7-9	.	TRBJ1-4	.	TGTGCCAGCAGCTTAGTTCCAGAAACGGGGGAAAAACTGTTTTTT	CASSLVPETGEKLFF
TRBV20-1	few	TRBJ1-1	.	TGCAGTGCTAGAGGGAGGCGGGGGACTGAAGCTTTCTTT	CSARGRRGTEAFF
TRBV4-2	few	TRBJ1-2	TRBD1	TGTGCCAGCAGCCAAGGCCGGGACAGGGGCGTTGGCTACACCTTC	CASSQGRDRGVGYTF
TRBV12-3/TRBV12-4	few	TRBJ1-1	TRBD1	TGTGCCAGCAGACGGACAGGGGTCAGGGACACTGAAGCTTTCTTT	CASRRTGVRDTEAFF
TRBV6-2/TRBV6-3	few	TRBJ2-7	.	TGTGCCAGCACTAACGCCTACGAGCAGTACTTC	CASTNAYEQYF
TRBV7-2	.	TRBJ2-5	TRBD2	TGTGCCAGCAGCATCCGGACTAGCGGGGAGTACCAAGAGACCCAGTACTTC	CASSIRTSGEYQETQYF
TRBV2	many	TRBJ1-4	.	TGTGCCAGCAGGTACAGGGCAACTAATGAAAAACTGTTTTTT	CASRYRATNEKLFF
TRBV6-1	few	TRBJ2-1	.	TGTGCCAGCAGCCCCATGAGGGGAATAAACAATGAGCAGTTCTTC	CASSPMRGINNEQFF
TRBV20-1	.	TRBJ2-1	.	TGCAGTGCCACCGGGACGGCCTCCTACAATGAGCAGTTCTTC	CSATGTASYNEQFF